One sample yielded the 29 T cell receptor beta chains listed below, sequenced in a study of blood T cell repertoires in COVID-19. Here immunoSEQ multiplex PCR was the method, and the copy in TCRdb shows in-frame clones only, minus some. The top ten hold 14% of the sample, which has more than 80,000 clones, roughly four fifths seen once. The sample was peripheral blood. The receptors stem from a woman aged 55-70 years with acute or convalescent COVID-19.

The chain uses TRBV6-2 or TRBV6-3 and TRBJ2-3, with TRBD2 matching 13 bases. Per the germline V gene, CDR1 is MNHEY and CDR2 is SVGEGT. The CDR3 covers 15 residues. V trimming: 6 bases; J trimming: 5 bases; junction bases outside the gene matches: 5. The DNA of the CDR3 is TGTGCCAGCAGCCGAAGGACTAGCGGGGGAGATACGCAGTATTTT. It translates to CASSRRTSGGDTQYF.

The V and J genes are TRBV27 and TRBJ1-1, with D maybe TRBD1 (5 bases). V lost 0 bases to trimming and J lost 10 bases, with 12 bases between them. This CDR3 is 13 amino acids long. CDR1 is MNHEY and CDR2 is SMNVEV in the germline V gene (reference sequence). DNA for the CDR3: TGTGCCAGCAGTTTATCCGCAGGGCCTTTAGCTTTCTTT. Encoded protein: CASSLSAGPLAFF.

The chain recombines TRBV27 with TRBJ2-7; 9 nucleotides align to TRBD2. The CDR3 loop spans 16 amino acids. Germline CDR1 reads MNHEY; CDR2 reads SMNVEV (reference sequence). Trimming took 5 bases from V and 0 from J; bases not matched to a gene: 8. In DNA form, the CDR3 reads TGTGCCAGCAGTCCCCTTGCGGGGGGGGTCTCCTACGAGCAGTACTTC. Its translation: CASSPLAGGVSYEQYF.

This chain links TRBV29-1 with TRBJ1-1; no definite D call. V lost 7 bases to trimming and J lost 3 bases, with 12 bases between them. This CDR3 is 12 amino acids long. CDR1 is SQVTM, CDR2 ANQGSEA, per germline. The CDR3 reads CSATDGDTEAFF. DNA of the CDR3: TGCAGCGCCACGGACGGGGACACTGAAGCTTTCTTT.

The CDR3 here is CASSISRFGGYTF. As DNA, the CDR3 is TGCGCCAGCAGTATATCCCGGTTTGGTGGCTACACCTTC. The chain employs TRBV5-1 and TRBJ1-2; D remains ambiguous. This CDR3 contains 13 residues. V was trimmed by 5 bases and J by 7 bases, leaving 15 bases between them. CDR1 and CDR2 (germline): SGHRS, YFSETQ. Full variable domain (rest looked up from reference TRBV5-1 and TRBJ1-2): KAGVTQTPRYLIKTRGQQVTLSCSPISGHRSVSWYQQTPGQGLQFLFEYFSETQRNKGNFPGRFSGRQFSNSRSEMNVSTLELGDSALYLCASSISRFGGYTFGSGTRLTVV.

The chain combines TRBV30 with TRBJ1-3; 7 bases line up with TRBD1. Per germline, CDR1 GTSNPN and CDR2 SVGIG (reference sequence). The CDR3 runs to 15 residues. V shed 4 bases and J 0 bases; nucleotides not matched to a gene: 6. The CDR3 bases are TGTGCCTGGAACACTGGACAGGCCTCTGGAAACACCATATATTTT. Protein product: CAWNTGQASGNTIYF. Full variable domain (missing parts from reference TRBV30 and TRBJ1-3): SQTIHQWPATLVQPVGSPLSLECTVEGTSNPNLYWYRQAAGRGLQLLFYSVGIGQISSEVPQNLSASRPQDRQFILSSKKLLLSDSGFYLCAWNTGQASGNTIYFGEGSWLTVV.

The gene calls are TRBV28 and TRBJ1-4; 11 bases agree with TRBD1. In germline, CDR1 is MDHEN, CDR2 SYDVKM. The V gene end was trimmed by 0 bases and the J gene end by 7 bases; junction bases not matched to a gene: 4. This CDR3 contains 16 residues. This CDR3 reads CASSLWGTGGLEKLFF. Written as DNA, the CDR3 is TGTGCCAGCAGTTTATGGGGGACAGGGGGGCTTGAAAAACTGTTTTTT.

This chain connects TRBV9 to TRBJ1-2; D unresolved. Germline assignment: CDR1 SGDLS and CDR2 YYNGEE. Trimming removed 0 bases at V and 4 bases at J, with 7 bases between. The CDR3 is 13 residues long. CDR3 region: CASSVDRAYGYTF. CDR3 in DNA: TGTGCCAGCAGCGTAGACCGAGCCTATGGCTACACCTTC.

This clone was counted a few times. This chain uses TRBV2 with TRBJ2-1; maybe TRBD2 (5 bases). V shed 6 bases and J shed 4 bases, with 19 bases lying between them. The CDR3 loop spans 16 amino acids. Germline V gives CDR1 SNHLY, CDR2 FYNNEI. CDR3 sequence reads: CASSDFPAGDYNEQFF. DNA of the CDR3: TGTGCCAGCAGCGACTTCCCGGCCGGGGATTACAATGAGCAGTTCTTC.

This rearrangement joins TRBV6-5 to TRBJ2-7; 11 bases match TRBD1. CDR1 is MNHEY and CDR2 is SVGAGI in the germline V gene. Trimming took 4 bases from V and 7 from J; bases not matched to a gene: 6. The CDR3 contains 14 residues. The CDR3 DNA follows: TGTGCCAGCAGTTGGGACAGGGGGGTTGGTGAGCAGTACTTC. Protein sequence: CASSWDRGVGEQYF.

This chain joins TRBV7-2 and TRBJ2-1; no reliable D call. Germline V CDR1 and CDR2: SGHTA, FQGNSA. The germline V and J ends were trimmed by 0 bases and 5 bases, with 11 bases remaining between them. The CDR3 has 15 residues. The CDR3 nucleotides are TGTGCCAGCAGCTTAGCGCTCCCTGCGCACAATGAGCAGTTCTTC. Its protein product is CASSLALPAHNEQFF.

CDR3 nucleotide sequence: TGTGCCAGCAGTTCCCAAGAACTGGTTAGCACAGATACGCAGTATTTT. Translation gives CASSSQELVSTDTQYF. V and J are TRBV6-5 and TRBJ2-3; D not certain. This CDR3 has 16 amino acids. Germline CDR1 MNHEY, CDR2 SVGAGI. V was trimmed by 4 bases and J by 0 bases, leaving 14 bases between them.

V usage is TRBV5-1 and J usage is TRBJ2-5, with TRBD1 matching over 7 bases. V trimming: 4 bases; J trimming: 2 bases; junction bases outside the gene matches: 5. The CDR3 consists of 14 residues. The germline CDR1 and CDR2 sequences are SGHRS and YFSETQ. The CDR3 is CASSLRQGQETQYF. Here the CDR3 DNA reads TGCGCCAGCAGCCTACGACAGGGTCAAGAGACCCAGTACTTC.

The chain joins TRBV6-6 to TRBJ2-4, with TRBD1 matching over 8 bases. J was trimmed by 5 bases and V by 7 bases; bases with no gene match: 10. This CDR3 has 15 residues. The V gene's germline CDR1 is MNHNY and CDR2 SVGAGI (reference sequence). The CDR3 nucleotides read TGTGCCAGCACTACTAGGACAGGGTACCAAAACATTCAGTACTTC. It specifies CASTTRTGYQNIQYF.

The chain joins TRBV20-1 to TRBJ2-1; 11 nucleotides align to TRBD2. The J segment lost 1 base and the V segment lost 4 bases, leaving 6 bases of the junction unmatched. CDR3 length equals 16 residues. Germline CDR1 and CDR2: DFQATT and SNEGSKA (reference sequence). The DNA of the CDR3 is TGCAGTGCTAATGAACTAGCGGGAGCTTCCTACAATGAGCAGTTCTTC. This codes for CSANELAGASYNEQFF.

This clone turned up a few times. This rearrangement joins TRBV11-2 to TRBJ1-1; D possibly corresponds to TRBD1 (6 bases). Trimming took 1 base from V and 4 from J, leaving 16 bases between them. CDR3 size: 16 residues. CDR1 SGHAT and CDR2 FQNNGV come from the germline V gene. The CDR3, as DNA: TGTGCCAGCAGCTTAGGTCGGGGGGGGCGCCGCACTGAAGCTTTCTTT. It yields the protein CASSLGRGGRRTEAFF.

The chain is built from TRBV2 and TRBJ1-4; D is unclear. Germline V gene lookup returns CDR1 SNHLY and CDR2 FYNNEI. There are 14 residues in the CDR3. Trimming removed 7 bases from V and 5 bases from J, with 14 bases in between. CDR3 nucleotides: TGTGCCAGCAACCCCTATAGAAAAAATGAAAAACTGTTTTTT. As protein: CASNPYRKNEKLFF.

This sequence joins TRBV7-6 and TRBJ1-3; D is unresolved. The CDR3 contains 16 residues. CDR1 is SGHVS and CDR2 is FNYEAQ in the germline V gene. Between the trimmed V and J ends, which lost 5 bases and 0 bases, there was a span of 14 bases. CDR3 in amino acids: CASSPSGGSSGNTIYF. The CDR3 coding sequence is TGTGCCAGCAGCCCCAGTGGCGGGAGCTCTGGAAACACCATATATTTT.

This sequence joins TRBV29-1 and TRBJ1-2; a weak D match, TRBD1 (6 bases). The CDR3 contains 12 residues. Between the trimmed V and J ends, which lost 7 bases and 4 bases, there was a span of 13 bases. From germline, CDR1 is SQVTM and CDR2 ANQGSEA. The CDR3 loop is CSARTATYGYTF. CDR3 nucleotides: TGCAGCGCCAGGACAGCCACCTATGGCTACACCTTC.

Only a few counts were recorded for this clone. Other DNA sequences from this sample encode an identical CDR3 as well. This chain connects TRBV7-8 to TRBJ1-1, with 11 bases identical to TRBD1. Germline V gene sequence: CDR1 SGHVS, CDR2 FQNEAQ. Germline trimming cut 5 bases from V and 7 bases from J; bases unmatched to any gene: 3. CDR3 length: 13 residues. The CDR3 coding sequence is TGTGCCAGCAGCCGGACAGGGGGCATTGAAGCTTTCTTT. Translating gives CASSRTGGIEAFF.

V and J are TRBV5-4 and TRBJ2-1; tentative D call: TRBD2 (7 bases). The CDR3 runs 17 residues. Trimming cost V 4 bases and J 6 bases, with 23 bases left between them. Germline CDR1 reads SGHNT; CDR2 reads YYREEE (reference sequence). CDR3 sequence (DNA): TGTGCCAGCAGCGGGGAGGGGGGTTGGAGCGGGATCAATGAGCAGTTCTTC. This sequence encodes CASSGEGGWSGINEQFF.

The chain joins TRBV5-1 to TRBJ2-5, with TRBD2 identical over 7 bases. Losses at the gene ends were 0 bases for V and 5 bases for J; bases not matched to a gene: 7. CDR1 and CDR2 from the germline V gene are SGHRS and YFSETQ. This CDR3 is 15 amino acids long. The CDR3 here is CASSLDRTSVETQYF. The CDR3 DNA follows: TGCGCCAGCAGCTTGGACAGGACTAGTGTTGAGACCCAGTACTTC.

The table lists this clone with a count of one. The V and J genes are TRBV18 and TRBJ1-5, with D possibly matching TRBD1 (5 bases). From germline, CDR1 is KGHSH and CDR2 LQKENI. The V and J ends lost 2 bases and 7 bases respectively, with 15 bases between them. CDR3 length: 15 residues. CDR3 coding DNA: TGTGCCAGCTCACCAATCCAGGGTAGAGAACAGCCCCAGCATTTT. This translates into CASSPIQGREQPQHF.

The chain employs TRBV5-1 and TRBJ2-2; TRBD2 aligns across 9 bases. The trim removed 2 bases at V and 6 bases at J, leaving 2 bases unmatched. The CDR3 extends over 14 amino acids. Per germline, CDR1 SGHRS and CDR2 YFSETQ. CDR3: CASSLTSGSGELFF. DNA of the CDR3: TGCGCCAGCAGCTTAACTAGCGGGTCCGGGGAGCTGTTTTTT.

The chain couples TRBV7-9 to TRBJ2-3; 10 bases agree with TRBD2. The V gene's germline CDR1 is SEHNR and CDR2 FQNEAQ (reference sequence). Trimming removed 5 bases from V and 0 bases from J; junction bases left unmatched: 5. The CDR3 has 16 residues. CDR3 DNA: TGTGCCAGCAGCAGAGGACTAGCGGCTAGCACAGATACGCAGTATTTT. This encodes CASSRGLAASTDTQYF.

This CDR3 reads CASGQGGEKLFF. For the CDR3, the DNA is TGTGCCAGCGGGCAGGGTGGTGAAAAACTGTTTTTT. V gene TRBV2 combines with J gene TRBJ1-4, with D tentatively TRBD1 (5 bases). CDR3 length: 12 amino acids. In germline, CDR1 is SNHLY, CDR2 FYNNEI. Deletions cut 8 bases from V and 7 bases from J, with 11 bases between. The variable domain in full, completed from reference TRBV2 and TRBJ1-4, reads EPEVTQTPSHQVTQMGQEVILRCVPISNHLYFYWYRQILGQKVEFLVSFYNNEISEKSEIFDDQFSVERPDGSNFTLKIRSTKLEDSAMYFCASGQGGEKLFFGSGTQLSVL.

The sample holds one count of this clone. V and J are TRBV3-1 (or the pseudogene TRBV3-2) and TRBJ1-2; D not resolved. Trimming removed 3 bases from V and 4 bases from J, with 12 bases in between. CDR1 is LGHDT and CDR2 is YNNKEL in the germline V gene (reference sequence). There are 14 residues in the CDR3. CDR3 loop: CASSHTSFLYGYTF. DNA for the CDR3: TGTGCCAGCAGCCACACTTCGTTCCTCTATGGCTACACCTTC.

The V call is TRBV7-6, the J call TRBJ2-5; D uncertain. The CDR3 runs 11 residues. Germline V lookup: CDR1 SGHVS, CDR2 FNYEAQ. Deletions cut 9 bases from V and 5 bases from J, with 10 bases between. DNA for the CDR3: TGTGCCAGTCAGAGGCTGGAGACCCAGTACTTC. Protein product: CASQRLETQYF.

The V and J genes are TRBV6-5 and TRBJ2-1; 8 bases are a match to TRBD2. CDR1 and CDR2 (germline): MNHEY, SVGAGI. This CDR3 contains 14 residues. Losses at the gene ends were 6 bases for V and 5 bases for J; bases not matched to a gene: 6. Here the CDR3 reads CASRGAGVDNEQFF. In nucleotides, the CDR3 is TGTGCCAGCAGGGGAGCGGGAGTAGACAATGAGCAGTTCTTC.